These 17 T cell receptor beta chains came from one sample sequenced in a study of blood T cell repertoires in COVID-19. Clones were read by immunoSEQ multiplex PCR, and TCRdb kept only the in-frame ones, dropping some. The sample comprises roughly 340,000 clones, more than 70% of which are singletons, and under 4% rests with the top ten. Sequenced material: peripheral blood. The receptors stem from a woman younger than 45 with COVID-19, enrolled during active disease.

This clone appeared a single time. V gene TRBV5-1 combines with J gene TRBJ2-5; a possible D gene is TRBD2 (6 bases). Looked up from germline, CDR1 is SGHRS and CDR2 is YFSETQ. Trimming removed 0 bases at V and 1 base at J, with 10 bases between. The CDR3 runs to 15 residues. CDR3 sequence reads: CASSLGDSTQETQYF. The DNA of the CDR3 is TGCGCCAGCAGCTTGGGGGACTCCACCCAAGAGACCCAGTACTTC.

V usage is TRBV27 and J usage is TRBJ1-5; D may be TRBD1 (6 bases). V lost 6 bases, J lost 3 bases, and 15 bases lay in between. The germline V gene has CDR1 MNHEY and CDR2 SMNVEV (reference sequence). CDR3 size: 15 residues. CDR3 in DNA: TGTGCCAGCAGCCAAAGCAGGGGATACAATCAGCCCCAGCATTTT. As protein: CASSQSRGYNQPQHF.

The chain employs TRBV27 and TRBJ2-7; 9 nucleotides align to TRBD2. The CDR3 consists of 14 residues. V trimming: 2 bases; J trimming: 5 bases; junction bases outside the gene matches: 4. Germline V lookup: CDR1 MNHEY, CDR2 SMNVEV (reference sequence). The CDR3 sequence is CASSLAGGPDEQYF. The CDR3 nucleotides are TGTGCCAGCAGTTTAGCGGGGGGGCCAGACGAGCAGTACTTC.

The J gene is TRBJ1-5, the V gene TRBV4-1; 7 nucleotides line up with TRBD1. CDR3 length: 15 residues. V gave up 2 bases and J gave up 4 bases; unmatched junction bases: 5. In germline, CDR1 is MGHRA, CDR2 YSYEKL. The DNA for the CDR3 is TGCGCCAGCAGCCAACCGCGACAGGGTAATCAGCCCCAGCATTTT. This sequence encodes CASSQPRQGNQPQHF.

This sequence joins TRBV27 and TRBJ1-6; 7 nucleotides align to TRBD1. V gave up 5 bases and J gave up 8 bases; unmatched junction bases: 6. Germline values: CDR1 MNHEY, CDR2 SMNVEV (reference sequence). The CDR3 spans 14 residues. CDR3 loop: CASSIRDRDSPLHF. The CDR3 coding sequence is TGTGCCAGCAGTATCCGGGACAGAGATTCACCCCTCCACTTT.

The chain carries TRBV11-2 and TRBJ2-5, with 8 bases lining up with TRBD2. The CDR3 has 15 residues. V was clipped by 2 bases and J by 1 base; unmatched bases: 3. CDR1 is SGHAT and CDR2 is FQNNGV in the germline V gene. The CDR3 nucleotides read TGTGCCAGCAGCTTAAGAGCGGGGGTCCAAGAGACCCAGTACTTC. It translates to CASSLRAGVQETQYF.

The chain is built from TRBV5-4 and TRBJ1-2; 7 bases fit TRBD1. This CDR3 has 14 residues. Germline trimming cut 2 bases from V and 2 bases from J; bases unmatched to any gene: 3. Germline V gene data show CDR1 as SGHNT and CDR2 as YYREEE (reference sequence). The CDR3 nucleotides read TGTGCCAGCAGCTTACGGGACAGCAACTATGGCTACACCTTC. Amino acid sequence: CASSLRDSNYGYTF.

The chain carries TRBV12-3 or TRBV12-4 and TRBJ1-2, with 9 positions matching TRBD1. The CDR3 covers 12 residues. V lost 1 base, J lost 13 bases, and 4 bases stayed unmatched. CDR3 protein: CASSLGDRVFTF. CDR3 DNA: TGTGCCAGCAGTTTAGGGGACAGGGTTTTCACCTTC.

This sequence joins TRBV7-2 and TRBJ1-1; a weak D match, TRBD1 (6 bases). CDR1 is SGHTA, CDR2 FQGNSA, per germline. V was shortened by 5 bases and J by 1 base, with 8 bases between the two germline ends. The CDR3 extends over 13 amino acids. The CDR3 bases are TGTGCCAGCAGCACAGGGCCGAACACTGAAGCTTTCTTT. This codes for CASSTGPNTEAFF.

The chain carries TRBV6-5 and TRBJ2-2; tentative D call: TRBD2 (5 bases). The CDR3 loop spans 15 amino acids. Trimming took off 6 bases at V and 6 bases at J, with 17 bases between the two ends. Germline-derived CDR1 and CDR2 are MNHEY and SVGAGI. The CDR3 sequence: CASSFDYPPAGELFF. In DNA, the CDR3 is TGTGCCAGCAGCTTCGACTATCCTCCGGCCGGGGAGCTGTTTTTT.

In its sample, this clone was seen once. The CDR3 here is CASNLRGGQPQHF. The CDR3, as DNA: TGTGCCAGTAACCTGAGGGGAGGTCAGCCCCAGCATTTT. The rearrangement joins TRBV19 to TRBJ1-5; D perhaps matches TRBD1 (5 bases). Between the trimmed V and J ends, which lost 7 bases and 6 bases, there was a span of 13 bases. CDR1 is LNHDA and CDR2 is SQIVND in the germline V gene (reference sequence). There are 13 residues in the CDR3.

The chain employs TRBV3-1 (or the pseudogene TRBV3-2) and TRBJ2-3; 9 bases are a match to TRBD2. This CDR3 is built from 18 residues. Germline V gene lookup returns CDR1 LGHDT and CDR2 YNNKEL (reference sequence). V lost 0 bases, J lost 6 bases, and 13 bases stayed unmatched. Here the CDR3 DNA reads TGTGCCAGCAGCCAAGAAATTGATGGCGGGAGGGCCTGGGATACGCAGTATTTT. The encoded protein is CASSQEIDGGRAWDTQYF.

The chain links TRBV6-5 to TRBJ1-1, with 9 bases matching TRBD1. CDR3 size: 14 residues. CDR1 and CDR2 (germline): MNHEY, SVGAGI. With 6 bases clipped from V and 1 base from J, the junction kept 3 bases outside the gene matches. The CDR3 DNA reads as TGTGCCAGCAGCCCGGACAGGGGGAACACTGAAGCTTTCTTT. This encodes CASSPDRGNTEAFF.

The genes are TRBV5-6 and TRBJ2-3; D perhaps matches TRBD2 (5 bases). Looked up from germline, CDR1 is SGHDT and CDR2 is YYEEEE. CDR3 length: 15 amino acids. Trimming took off 1 base at V and 4 bases at J, with 13 bases between the two ends. The CDR3 coding sequence is TGTGCCAGCAGCTTGAGGTCGGGGTGGGCAGATACGCAGTATTTT. It is translated as CASSLRSGWADTQYF.

J is TRBJ2-7 and V is TRBV2; 7 bases line up with TRBD1. Germline V gene data show CDR1 as SNHLY and CDR2 as FYNNEI. This CDR3 is built from 14 residues. V was clipped by 1 base and J by 7 bases; unmatched bases: 7. CDR3 bases: TGTGCCAGCAGTGAAGTTAGGGGGCTCGGGGAGCAGTACTTC. Translated: CASSEVRGLGEQYF.

This chain uses TRBV9 with TRBJ2-4; D may be TRBD2 (6 bases). Germline V gene lookup returns CDR1 SGDLS and CDR2 YYNGEE. Trimming took 0 bases from V and 2 from J, leaving 9 bases between them. The CDR3 is 15 amino acids. The CDR3 DNA reads as TGTGCCAGCAGCGTAGAGGGACTTACCAAAAACATTCAGTACTTC. Its translation is CASSVEGLTKNIQYF.

This clone showed up just once. This chain links TRBV29-1 with TRBJ1-6; TRBD1 aligns across 7 bases. CDR3 length: 15 residues. CDR1 and CDR2 from the germline V gene are SQVTM and ANQGSEA. The ends lost 7 bases at V and 5 bases at J; junction bases unmatched: 11. The CDR3: CSARTGRGNNSPLHF. The CDR3, as DNA: TGCAGCGCCAGGACAGGCAGGGGAAATAATTCACCCCTCCACTTT.